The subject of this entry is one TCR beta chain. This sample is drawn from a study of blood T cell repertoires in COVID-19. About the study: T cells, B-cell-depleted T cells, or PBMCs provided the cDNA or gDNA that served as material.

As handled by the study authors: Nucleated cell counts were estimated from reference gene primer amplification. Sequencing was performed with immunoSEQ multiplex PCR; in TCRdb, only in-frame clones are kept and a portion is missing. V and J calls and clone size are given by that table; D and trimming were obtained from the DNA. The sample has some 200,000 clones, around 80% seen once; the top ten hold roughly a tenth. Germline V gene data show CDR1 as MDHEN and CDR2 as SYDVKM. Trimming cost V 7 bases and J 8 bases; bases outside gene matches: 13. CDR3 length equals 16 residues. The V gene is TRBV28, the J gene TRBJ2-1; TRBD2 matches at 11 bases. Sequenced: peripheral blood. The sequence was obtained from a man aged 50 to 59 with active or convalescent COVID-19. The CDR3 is CASIYQGLAVDDEQFF. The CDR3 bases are TGTGCCAGCATCTACCAGGGACTAGCGGTTGACGATGAGCAGTTCTTC.